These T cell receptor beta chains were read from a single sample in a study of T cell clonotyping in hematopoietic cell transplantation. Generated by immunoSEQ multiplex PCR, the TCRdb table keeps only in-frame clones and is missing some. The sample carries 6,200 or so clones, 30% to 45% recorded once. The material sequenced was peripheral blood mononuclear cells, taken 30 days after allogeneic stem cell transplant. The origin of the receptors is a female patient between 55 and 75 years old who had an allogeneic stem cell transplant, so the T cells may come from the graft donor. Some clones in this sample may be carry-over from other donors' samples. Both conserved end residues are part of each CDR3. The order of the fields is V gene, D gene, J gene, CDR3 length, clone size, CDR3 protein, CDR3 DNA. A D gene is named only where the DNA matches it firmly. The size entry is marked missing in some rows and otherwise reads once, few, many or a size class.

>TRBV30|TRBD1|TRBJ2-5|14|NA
CAWSVGTAEETQYF
TGTGCCTGGAGTGTTGGGACAGCTGAAGAGACCCAGTACTTC
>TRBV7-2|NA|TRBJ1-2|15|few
CASSLGRQYHYGYTF
TGTGCCAGCAGCTTAGGGAGACAGTACCACTATGGCTACACCTTC
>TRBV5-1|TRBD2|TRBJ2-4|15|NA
CASSLDGGGQDIQYF
TGCGCCAGCAGCTTGGACGGCGGGGGGCAAGACATTCAGTACTTC
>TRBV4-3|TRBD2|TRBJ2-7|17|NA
CASSHSISGGGSYEQYF
TGCGCCAGCAGCCATAGTATTAGCGGGGGAGGGTCCTACGAGCAGTACTTC
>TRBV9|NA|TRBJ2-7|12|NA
CASSKGSQEQYF
TGTGCCAGCAGCAAAGGTAGCCAGGAGCAGTACTTC
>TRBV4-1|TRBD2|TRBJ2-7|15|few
CASSQVSAGGREQYF
TGCGCCAGCAGCCAAGTAAGTGCGGGAGGTCGTGAGCAGTACTTC
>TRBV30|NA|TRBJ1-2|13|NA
CAWSLGINYGYTF
TGTGCCTGGAGTCTGGGTATTAACTATGGCTACACCTTC
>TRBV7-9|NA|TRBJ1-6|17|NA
CASSFTPGSGYNSPLHF
TGTGCCAGCAGCTTCACGCCTGGGTCAGGCTATAATTCACCCCTCCACTTT
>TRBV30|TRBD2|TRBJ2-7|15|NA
CAWTLPGLGAYEQYF
TGTGCCTGGACTCTCCCGGGACTAGGCGCATACGAGCAGTACTTC
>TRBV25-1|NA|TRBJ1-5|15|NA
CACQGRGSSNQPQHF
TGTGCCTGTCAGGGGAGGGGATCATCCAATCAGCCCCAGCATTTT
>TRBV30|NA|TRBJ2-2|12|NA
CAWSVGVGELFF
TGTGCCTGGAGTGTGGGGGTGGGGGAGCTGTTTTTT
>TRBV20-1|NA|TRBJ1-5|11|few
CSARDSTAQHF
TGCAGTGCTAGAGATTCCACGGCCCAGCATTTT
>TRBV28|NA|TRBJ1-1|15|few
CASSLPGDMNTEAFF
TGTGCCAGCAGTTTACCCGGGGACATGAACACTGAAGCTTTCTTT
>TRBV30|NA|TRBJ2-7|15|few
CAWKPGRDLPYEQYF
TGTGCCTGGAAGCCGGGACGGGATTTGCCCTACGAGCAGTACTTC
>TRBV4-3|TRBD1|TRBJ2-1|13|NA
CASSDTGGNEQFF
TGCGCCAGCAGCGATACAGGGGGCAATGAGCAGTTCTTC
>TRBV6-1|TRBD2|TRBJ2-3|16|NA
CASSGVAGGSTDTQYF
TGTGCCAGCAGTGGGGTAGCGGGGGGGTCCACAGATACGCAGTATTTT
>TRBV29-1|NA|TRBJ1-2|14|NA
CSVVFQGLDYGCTF
TGCAGCGTTGTATTCCAGGGGCTCGACTATGGCTGCACCTTC
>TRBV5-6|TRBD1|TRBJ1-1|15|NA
CASSLIGQGYTEAFF
TGTGCCAGCAGCTTGATCGGACAGGGGTACACTGAAGCTTTCTTT
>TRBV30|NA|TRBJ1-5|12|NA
CAWSLGGEPQHF
TGTGCCTGGAGCCTGGGGGGCGAGCCCCAGCATTTT
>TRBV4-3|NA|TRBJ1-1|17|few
CASSQDPGLKGNTEAFF
TGCGCCAGCAGCCAGGATCCCGGACTTAAGGGGAACACTGAAGCTTTCTTT
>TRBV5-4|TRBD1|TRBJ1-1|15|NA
CASSPSRGQDTEAFF
TGTGCCAGCAGTCCTTCCAGGGGGCAAGACACTGAAGCTTTCTTT
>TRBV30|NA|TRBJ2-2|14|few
CAWSKGGNTGELFF
TGTGCCTGGAGTAAAGGGGGGAACACCGGGGAGCTGTTTTTT
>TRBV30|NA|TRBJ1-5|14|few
CAWSVGRYNQPQHF
TGTGCCTGGAGTGTAGGTCGGTACAATCAGCCCCAGCATTTT
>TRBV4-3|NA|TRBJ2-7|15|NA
CASSQDLDYGNEQYF
TGCGCCAGCAGCCAAGATCTCGATTACGGGAACGAGCAGTACTTC
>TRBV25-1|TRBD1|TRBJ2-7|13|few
CASNDRGRNEQYF
TGTGCCAGCAACGACAGGGGGCGAAACGAGCAGTACTTC
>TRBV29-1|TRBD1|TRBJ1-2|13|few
CSARQGANYGYTF
TGCAGCGCCAGGCAGGGGGCTAACTATGGCTACACCTTC
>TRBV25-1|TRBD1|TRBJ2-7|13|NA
CASRGQGGYEQYF
TGTGCCAGCCGCGGACAGGGTGGCTACGAGCAGTACTTC
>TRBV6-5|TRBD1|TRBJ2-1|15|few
CASSGPGTGKNEQFF
TGTGCCAGCAGTGGCCCCGGGACAGGGAAGAATGAGCAGTTCTTC
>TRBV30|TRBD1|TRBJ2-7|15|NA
CAWSVQSGGSYEQYF
TGTGCCTGGAGTGTACAGTCAGGGGGTTCCTACGAGCAGTACTTC
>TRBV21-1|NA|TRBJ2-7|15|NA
CASSDRDRSSYEQYF
TGTGCCAGCAGCGACCGGGACAGGAGCTCCTACGAGCAGTACTTC
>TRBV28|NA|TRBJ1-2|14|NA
CASRPWTGDYGYTF
TGTGCCAGCAGACCCTGGACGGGAGATTATGGCTACACCTTC
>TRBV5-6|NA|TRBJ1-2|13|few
CASSPTENYGYTF
TGTGCCAGCAGCCCAACGGAAAACTATGGCTACACCTTC
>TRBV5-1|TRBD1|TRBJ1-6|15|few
CASSPAGTESSPLHF
TGCGCCAGCAGCCCCGCCGGGACAGAGAGCTCACCCCTCCACTTT
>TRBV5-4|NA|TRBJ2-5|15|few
CASSYKRGRQETQYF
TGTGCCAGCAGTTATAAGAGGGGCCGGCAAGAGACCCAGTACTTC
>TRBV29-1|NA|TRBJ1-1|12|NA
CSVEAGATEAFF
TGCAGCGTTGAAGCAGGGGCCACTGAAGCTTTCTTT
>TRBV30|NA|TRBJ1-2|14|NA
CAWSLQSPIYGYTF
TGTGCCTGGAGTCTTCAGTCCCCGATTTATGGCTACACCTTC
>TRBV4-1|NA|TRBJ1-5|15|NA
CASSQGFPEDQPQHF
TGCGCCAGCAGCCAAGGGTTCCCCGAAGATCAGCCCCAGCATTTT